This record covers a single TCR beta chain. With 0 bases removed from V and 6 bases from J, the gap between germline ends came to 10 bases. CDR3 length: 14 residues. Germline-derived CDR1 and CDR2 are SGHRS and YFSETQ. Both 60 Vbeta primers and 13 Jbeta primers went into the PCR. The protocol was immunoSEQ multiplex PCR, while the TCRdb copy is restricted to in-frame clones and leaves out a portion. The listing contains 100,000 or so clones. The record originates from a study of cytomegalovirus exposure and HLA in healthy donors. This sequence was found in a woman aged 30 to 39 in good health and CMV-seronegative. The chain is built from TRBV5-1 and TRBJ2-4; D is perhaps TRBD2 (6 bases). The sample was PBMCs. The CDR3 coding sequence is TGCGCCAGCAGCTTGGGTAGCGGACTAAACATTCAGTACTTC. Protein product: CASSLGSGLNIQYF.